The sequence of this T cell receptor (beta chain) was determined in a study of blood T cells in healthy people across ages. Peripheral blood was drawn, around 9.4 milliliters per donor. A second PCR of about 7 to 12 cycles used a sample-barcoded 5' primer and a J-beta primer mix. TCRdb independently ran MiXCR on the 5' RACE reads; one entry per CDR3 protein. In the table there are 550,000 to 800,000 distinct CDR3 sequences, approximately 21% of which are singletons. V lost 5 bases, J lost 1 base, and 13 bases lay in between. Germline V CDR1 and CDR2: ENHRY, SYGVKD. The CDR3 is made up of 15 amino acids.

Sequencing used blood. The TCR comes from a man in his sixties or seventies in good health. V and J are TRBV10-3 and TRBJ2-3; no firm D call. The CDR3 DNA reads as TGTGCCATCAGTTCCTTGGCGGCTGGCACAGATACGCAGTATTTT. This translates into CAISSLAAGTDTQYF.